The rows below give T cell receptor beta chains drawn from one sample of a study of blood T cell repertoires in COVID-19. The repertoire was sequenced with immunoSEQ multiplex PCR; TCRdb's copy has only in-frame clones and lacks some. The sample records tens of thousands of clones, 88% being singletons. Sample: peripheral blood. The receptors originated from a woman older than 75 with active COVID-19. Each CDR3 is given with its conserved first and last residue. The D gene is left open where the match is weak. Size is stated for part of the rows, as once, few or many counts, or as a class when the clone is expanded.

TRBJ2-2 - TRBD2 TRBV10-2 TGCGCCAGCAGTCAGACTAGCGGGAGGGCCGGGGAGCTGTTTTTT CASSQTSGRAGELFF
TRBJ1-1 - - TRBV6-2/TRBV6-3 TGTGCCAGCAGTTACTTGGCAGGGAACACTGAAGCTTTCTTT CASSYLAGNTEAFF
TRBJ2-2 - - TRBV19 TGTGCCAGTAGTGGGTCGGGGATCGGCACCGGGGAGCTGTTTTTT CASSGSGIGTGELFF
TRBJ1-2 - TRBD1 TRBV5-6 TGTGCCAGCAGCGCCTCAGGGGGCGAGCTCTATGGCTACACCTTC CASSASGGELYGYTF
TRBJ2-2 - TRBD2 TRBV7-2 TGTGCCAGCAGCTTAGTTTGGACTAGTTTTGACACCGGGGAGCTGTTTTTT CASSLVWTSFDTGELFF
TRBJ2-5 - - TRBV29-1 TGCAGCGTTGAGACCTGGACTACACCCAGTCCAGAGACCCAGTACTTC CSVETWTTPSPETQYF
TRBJ2-7 - TRBD1 TRBV7-9 TGTGCCAGCAGCCGAGGGGGCTATTCTGTATGGGAGCAGTACTTC CASSRGGYSVWEQYF
TRBJ1-6 - - TRBV28 TGTGCCAGCAGTTTATTCGGAGGGTCCACTAATTCACCCCTCCACTTT CASSLFGGSTNSPLHF
TRBJ2-2 once TRBD1 TRBV19 TGTGCCACCAAAAAGACAGGGACCGGGGAGCTGTTTTTT CATKKTGTGELFF
TRBJ2-7 - - TRBV4-2 TGTGCCAGCAGCCAAGATGGGGGACAACTACGAGAGCAGTACTTC CASSQDGGQLREQYF
TRBJ2-1 - TRBD2 TRBV15 TGTGCCACCAGCGCCAGACCTGCTGAGACTAGCGGGAGGGCGTACGAGCAGTTCTTC CATSARPAETSGRAYEQFF
TRBJ2-7 - - TRBV10-3 TGTGCCATCAGTGGGGACACTCTCCACGAGCAGTACTTC CAISGDTLHEQYF
TRBJ2-5 - - TRBV14 TGTGCCAGCAGTCCCTCCCTTCGACACAGGAAAGAGACCCAGTACTTC CASSPSLRHRKETQYF
TRBJ2-7 - TRBD2 TRBV11-1 TGTGCCAGCAGCCCGACCACCGGGACTAGCAAAGAGCAGTACTTC CASSPTTGTSKEQYF
TRBJ2-5 - TRBD2 TRBV10-3 TGTGCCATCAGGGGTAGCGGGAGCGAGGAGACCCAGTACTTC CAIRGSGSEETQYF
TRBJ2-3 once - TRBV7-9 TGTGCCAGCAGCGTGGACAGAACAGATACGCAGTATTTT CASSVDRTDTQYF
TRBJ2-7 - - TRBV4-3 TGCGCCAGCAGCCAAGATCTAAGCAGGACTCTAGAGCAGTACTTC CASSQDLSRTLEQYF
TRBJ2-2 - - TRBV28 TGTGCCAGCAGTAACAGGAAAGCCGGGGAGCTGTTTTTT CASSNRKAGELFF
TRBJ1-2 - TRBD1 TRBV30 TGTGCCTGGCGTCAGGACAGGGTGGGTGGCTACACCTTC CAWRQDRVGGYTF
TRBJ2-7 - - TRBV7-9 TGTGCCAGCAGCGGCCTCAGGGGTTACGAGCAGTACTTC CASSGLRGYEQYF
TRBJ1-6 - TRBD1 TRBV5-4 TGTGCCAGCCAACAGGGGGCAGGGAATTCACCCCTCCACTTT CASQQGAGNSPLHF
TRBJ2-3 - TRBD2 TRBV9 TGTGCCAGCAGCGCCCACAGCGGGGGGTTTTTCACAGATACGCAGTATTTT CASSAHSGGFFTDTQYF
TRBJ2-2 - TRBD2 TRBV2 TGTGCCAGCAGCCGACTAGCGGGAGGAACCGGGGAGCTGTTTTTT CASSRLAGGTGELFF
TRBJ1-4 once TRBD1 TRBV7-9 TGTGCCAGCAGCTTAACAGGGGGTACTAATGAAAAACTGTTTTTT CASSLTGGTNEKLFF